What follows are 27 T cell receptor beta chains derived from one specimen sequenced in a study of response to subunit inactivated influenza vaccine. TCRdb reprocessed the RT-PCR reads via MiXCR and lists one record per CDR3 protein. Among about 190,000 distinct CDR3 sequences listed, around 14% were seen once. This material consisted of CD8+ T cells sorted from PBMCs, taken more than 4 days after vaccination. These receptors all stem from a man in his fifties who received an inactivated influenza vaccine.

This clonotype was seen a handful of times. V usage is TRBV14 and J usage is TRBJ2-2; no reliable D call. The germline gives CDR1 SGHDN, CDR2 FVKESK. There are 15 residues in the CDR3. Trimming pared 5 bases from V and 4 bases from J, leaving 14 bases between. CDR3 sequence: CASSNRLAGTGELFF. CDR3 DNA sequence: TGTGCCAGCAGCAACCGACTCGCAGGCACCGGGGAGCTGTTTTTT.

This clonotype has only a few counts. The genes are TRBV7-9 and TRBJ2-3; no clear D gene. CDR3 length: 13 amino acids. Per the germline V gene, CDR1 is SEHNR and CDR2 is FQNEAQ (reference sequence). Trimming removed 6 bases at V and 2 bases at J, with 9 bases between. The CDR3 nucleotides are TGTGCCAGCAGACCTACCTACACAGATACGCAGTATTTT. It yields the protein CASRPTYTDTQYF.

This clonotype was counted only a few times. The genes are TRBV20-1 and TRBJ2-2; 8 nucleotides agree with TRBD1. Germline V gene sequence: CDR1 DFQATT, CDR2 SNEGSKA (reference sequence). Trimming cost V 5 bases and J 4 bases; bases outside gene matches: 3. This CDR3 has 13 residues. CDR3 protein: CSAWTGSTGELFF. CDR3 coding DNA: TGCAGTGCTTGGACAGGGAGCACCGGGGAGCTGTTTTTT.

This clonotype was picked up many times. The chain couples TRBV7-8 to TRBJ2-7, with D unclear. Germline CDR1 and CDR2: SGHVS and FQNEAQ. The CDR3 has 11 amino acids. V was shortened by 5 bases and J by 0 bases, with 2 bases between the two germline ends. The CDR3 region has the DNA TGTGCCAGCAGCCCCTCCTACGAGCAGTACTTC. Its translation: CASSPSYEQYF.

The chain joins TRBV7-6 to TRBJ2-7, with D perhaps TRBD1 (5 bases). This CDR3 has 13 residues. Trimming took off 5 bases at V and 4 bases at J, with 12 bases between the two ends. Germline V gene lookup returns CDR1 SGHVS and CDR2 FNYEAQ. In DNA form, the CDR3 reads TGTGCCAGCAGCCTCCTGGACATTTACGAGCAGTACTTC. This codes for CASSLLDIYEQYF.

This clonotype was detected only a few times. This chain uses TRBV4-2 with TRBJ2-7, with a tentative D call TRBD1 (6 bases). Trimming removed 0 bases at V and 0 bases at J, with 12 bases between. CDR1 is LGHNA and CDR2 is YNFKEQ in the germline V gene. The CDR3 is made up of 16 amino acids. Here the CDR3 DNA reads TGTGCCAGCAGCCAAGAAGATGCAGGGGCCTCCTACGAGCAGTACTTC. This gives the protein CASSQEDAGASYEQYF.

The rearrangement links TRBV6-1 to TRBJ2-1, with D possibly matching TRBD2 (6 bases). The CDR3 has 15 amino acids. V dropped 6 bases and J dropped 0 bases, with 12 bases sitting between them. Germline CDR1 reads MNHNS; CDR2 reads SASEGT. CDR3 sequence reads: CASSELAGSYNEQFF. CDR3 coding DNA: TGTGCCAGCAGCGAACTAGCTGGCTCCTACAATGAGCAGTTCTTC.

This chain joins TRBV5-1 and TRBJ2-1, with 12 bases aligning to TRBD2. Germline CDR1 reads SGHRS; CDR2 reads YFSETQ. This CDR3 has 17 amino acids. V lost 6 bases and J lost 2; bases outside the gene matches: 9. The CDR3 sequence is CASTEGLAGLAYNEQFF. The CDR3 DNA reads TGCGCCAGCACAGAAGGACTAGCGGGATTAGCCTACAATGAGCAGTTCTTC.

This clonotype occurred a few times. The chain links TRBV12-3 or TRBV12-4 to TRBJ1-1, with D possibly matching TRBD1 (6 bases). The CDR3 consists of 14 residues. V lost 2 bases and J 5 bases, leaving 12 bases between the germline ends. The CDR3 coding sequence is TGTGCCAGCAGTTTAACAGGGTGGGGAACTGAAGCTTTCTTT. It is translated as CASSLTGWGTEAFF.

The chain combines TRBV9 with TRBJ2-1, with 14 bases identical to TRBD2. This CDR3 region has 16 residues. The germline V gene encodes CDR1 SGDLS and CDR2 YYNGEE. V shed 2 bases and J 7 bases; nucleotides not matched to a gene: 5. In nucleotides, the CDR3 is TGTGCCAGCAGCGTGGGGACTAGCGGGAGTTTAAATGAGCAGTTCTTC. This gives the protein CASSVGTSGSLNEQFF.

The chain employs TRBV12-3 or TRBV12-4 and TRBJ2-7; unclear D gene. Trimming stripped 6 bases from V and 2 bases from J, with 11 bases between. The CDR3 contains 13 residues. CDR3 DNA sequence: TGTGCCAGCAGCCCCCCGGAAGCCTACGAGCAGTACTTC. It specifies CASSPPEAYEQYF.

The table lists this clonotype with a few counts. The chain joins TRBV6-2 or TRBV6-3 to TRBJ2-1, with D possibly being TRBD1 (6 bases). The germline V gene encodes CDR1 MNHEY and CDR2 SVGEGT. The CDR3 length is 16 residues. Trimming took 4 bases from V and 9 from J, leaving 22 bases between them. The CDR3 sequence: CASSSHRDNLPSEQFF. The DNA of the CDR3 is TGTGCCAGCAGTTCCCACCGGGACAACCTCCCTAGTGAGCAGTTCTTC.

This clonotype occurred a few times. The chain couples TRBV4-1 to TRBJ2-7, with 9 bases that match TRBD2. The CDR3 extends over 17 amino acids. After removal of 0 bases from V and 6 bases from J, the junction contained 12 bases not matched to a gene. From germline, CDR1 is MGHRA and CDR2 YSYEKL. The CDR3 DNA follows: TGCGCCAGCAGCCAAGAATCTAGCGGGGCGTCCTGGAGCGAGCAGTACTTC. The encoded protein is CASSQESSGASWSEQYF.

V gene TRBV6-2 or TRBV6-3 combines with J gene TRBJ2-2, with no clear D. CDR1 and CDR2 from the germline V gene are MNHEY and SVGEGT. Trimming left V 2 bases short and J 4 bases short, with 5 bases between. The CDR3 is 13 amino acids. CDR3 protein: CASSYTITGELFF. The CDR3 DNA follows: TGTGCCAGCAGTTACACAATCACCGGGGAGCTGTTTTTT.

There are a few counts of this clonotype. The genes are TRBV7-9 and TRBJ1-4, with 8 bases identical to TRBD1. V was pared by 5 bases and J by 5 bases, with 7 bases of the junction left unmatched. This CDR3 region has 15 residues. Germline V CDR1 and CDR2: SEHNR, FQNEAQ (reference sequence). The CDR3 loop is CASSPGQVENEKLFF. In nucleotides, the CDR3 is TGTGCCAGCAGCCCGGGACAGGTGGAAAATGAAAAACTGTTTTTT.

In its sample, this clonotype was seen a few times. V is TRBV29-1 and J is TRBJ1-5, with 9 bases fitting TRBD1. V lost 6 bases and J lost 1; bases outside the gene matches: 1. Per the germline V gene, CDR1 is SQVTM and CDR2 is ANQGSEA. This CDR3 has 13 amino acids. The CDR3 nucleotides are TGCAGCGTCGGGACAGGGAGCAATCAGCCCCAGCATTTT. Residues: CSVGTGSNQPQHF.

V is TRBV2 and J is TRBJ1-4; D might be TRBD1 (6 bases). With 3 bases removed from V and 4 bases from J, the gap between germline ends came to 15 bases. This CDR3 comprises 16 residues. Germline CDR1 is SNHLY and CDR2 is FYNNEI. The CDR3 DNA follows: TGTGCCAGCAGTGAGGGAGACAGGACTATTAATGAAAAACTGTTTTTT. Translated: CASSEGDRTINEKLFF.

This rearrangement joins TRBV9 to TRBJ1-4, with D tentatively TRBD1 (5 bases). The CDR3 sequence is 15 residues long. Trimming stripped 0 bases from V and 5 bases from J, with 11 bases between. Germline V gene sequence: CDR1 SGDLS, CDR2 YYNGEE. In nucleotides, the CDR3 is TGTGCCAGCAGCGTAGCTGGGACGGTAAATGAAAAACTGTTTTTT. It codes for CASSVAGTVNEKLFF.

In its sample, this clonotype was seen many times. The rearrangement uses TRBV14 and TRBJ2-3; D unclear. Deletions cut 1 base from V and 4 bases from J, with 12 bases between. Germline values: CDR1 SGHDN, CDR2 FVKESK. This CDR3 contains 15 residues. CDR3 coding DNA: TGTGCCAGCAGCCAAGTCGGCTGGAATCCAGATACGCAGTATTTT. Amino acid sequence: CASSQVGWNPDTQYF.

In this sample, this clonotype turned up many times. The genes are TRBV4-2 and TRBJ1-4; D call uncertain. Trimming removed 4 bases at V and 4 bases at J, with 19 bases between. The CDR3 length is 17 residues. Per germline, CDR1 LGHNA and CDR2 YNFKEQ. The DNA of the CDR3 is TGTGCCAGCAGCCCGCGAGCGTTCGGCAGCTATAATGAAAAACTGTTTTTT. This sequence encodes CASSPRAFGSYNEKLFF.

This clonotype was counted a few times. The rearrangement links TRBV6-2 or TRBV6-3 to TRBJ2-1; 8 bases fit TRBD2. CDR1 and CDR2 (germline): MNHEY, SVGEGT. The CDR3 is made up of 15 amino acids. J lost 1 base, V lost 7 bases, and 6 bases had no gene match. The CDR3 spells CASTTSGLSYNEQFF. The CDR3 coding sequence is TGTGCCAGCACTACTAGCGGTCTTTCCTACAATGAGCAGTTCTTC.

The J gene is TRBJ2-7, the V gene TRBV28; 7 bases agree with TRBD1. J was trimmed by 0 bases and V by 6 bases; bases with no gene match: 2. Looked up from germline, CDR1 is MDHEN and CDR2 is SYDVKM. This CDR3 contains 13 residues. The CDR3, as DNA: TGTGCCAGCAGACGGGACAGCTCCTACGAGCAGTACTTC. It yields the protein CASRRDSSYEQYF.

This clonotype has only a few counts. This chain connects TRBV4-1 to TRBJ1-5; D may be TRBD1 (5 bases). Germline V gene lookup returns CDR1 MGHRA and CDR2 YSYEKL. V was clipped by 4 bases and J by 7 bases, with 20 bases between them. CDR3 length: 16 residues. DNA of the CDR3: TGCGCCAGCAGCCCCGAAGGGGAGGCCCACGTCCAGCCCCAGCATTTT. Amino acid sequence: CASSPEGEAHVQPQHF.

The rearrangement links TRBV6-1 to TRBJ1-2, with D possibly TRBD1 on 5 matching bases. The germline V and J ends were trimmed by 1 base and 0 bases, with 12 bases remaining between them. Germline loops: CDR1 MNHNS, CDR2 SASEGT. This CDR3 is 16 amino acids long. This CDR3 is CASSEGWGVSNYGYTF. CDR3 sequence (DNA): TGTGCCAGCAGTGAAGGGTGGGGCGTTTCTAACTATGGCTACACCTTC.

The chain has TRBV4-1 and TRBJ1-1; weak D call: TRBD1 (5 bases). With 1 base removed from V and 5 bases from J, the gap between germline ends came to 11 bases. This CDR3 region has 14 residues. In germline, CDR1 is MGHRA, CDR2 YSYEKL. CDR3 nucleotide sequence: TGCGCCAGCAGCCAAGTAGGGGTTGGGACTGAAGCTTTCTTT. The encoded protein is CASSQVGVGTEAFF.

The rearrangement uses TRBV10-2 and TRBJ2-3; no definite D call. The CDR3 spans 14 residues. Germline CDR1 is WSHSY and CDR2 is SAAADI. V was clipped by 4 bases and J by 6 bases, with 14 bases between them. This chain's CDR3 is CASSALRLVDTQYF. CDR3 in DNA: TGCGCCAGCAGTGCCCTCCGACTGGTGGATACGCAGTATTTT.

In regard to this clonotype: One end of the junction varies from germline; a read error may be responsible. The chain carries TRBV29-1 and TRBJ1-2; no reliable D call. This CDR3 has 8 residues. Germline-derived CDR1 and CDR2 are SQVTM and ANQGSEA. CDR3 sequence: CSVGGRDF. For the CDR3, the DNA is TGCAGCGTCGGAGGGAGGGACTTC.